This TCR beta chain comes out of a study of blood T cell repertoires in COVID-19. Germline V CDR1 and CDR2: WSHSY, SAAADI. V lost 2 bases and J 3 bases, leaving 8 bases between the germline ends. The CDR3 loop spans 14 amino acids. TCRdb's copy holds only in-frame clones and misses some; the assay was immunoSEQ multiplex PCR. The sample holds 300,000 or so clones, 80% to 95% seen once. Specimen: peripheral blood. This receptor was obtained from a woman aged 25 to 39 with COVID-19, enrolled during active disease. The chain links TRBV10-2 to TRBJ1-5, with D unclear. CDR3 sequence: CASSEGPYNQPQHF. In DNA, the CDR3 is TGCGCCAGCAGTGAGGGCCCGTACAATCAGCCCCAGCATTTT.